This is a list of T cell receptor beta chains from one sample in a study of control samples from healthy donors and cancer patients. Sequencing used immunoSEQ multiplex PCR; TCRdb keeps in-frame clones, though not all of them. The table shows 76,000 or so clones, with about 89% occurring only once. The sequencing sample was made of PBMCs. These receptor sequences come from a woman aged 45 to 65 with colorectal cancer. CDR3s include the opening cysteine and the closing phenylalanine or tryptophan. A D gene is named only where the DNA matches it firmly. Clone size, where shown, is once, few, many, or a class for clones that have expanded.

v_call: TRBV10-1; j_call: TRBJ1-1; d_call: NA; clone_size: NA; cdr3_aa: CASSRASWTEAFF; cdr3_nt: TGCGCCAGCAGTCGTGCTAGTTGGACTGAAGCTTTCTTT
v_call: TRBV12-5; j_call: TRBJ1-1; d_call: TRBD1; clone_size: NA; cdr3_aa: CASGVGQGVYVAEAFF; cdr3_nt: TGTGCTAGTGGTGTAGGACAGGGGGTTTATGTTGCTGAAGCTTTCTTT
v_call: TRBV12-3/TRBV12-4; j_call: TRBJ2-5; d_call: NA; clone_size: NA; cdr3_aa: CASSLGEVETQYF; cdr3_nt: TGTGCCAGCAGTTTAGGGGAGGTTGAGACCCAGTACTTC
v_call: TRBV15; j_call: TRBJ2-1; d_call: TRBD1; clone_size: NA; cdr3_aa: CATSFQQGAPRDEQFF; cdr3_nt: TGTGCCACCAGCTTCCAACAGGGGGCCCCGCGGGATGAGCAGTTCTTC
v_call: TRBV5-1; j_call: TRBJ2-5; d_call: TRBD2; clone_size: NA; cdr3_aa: CASSLVAGGLETQYF; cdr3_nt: TGCGCCAGCAGCTTGGTTGCGGGGGGATTAGAGACCCAGTACTTC
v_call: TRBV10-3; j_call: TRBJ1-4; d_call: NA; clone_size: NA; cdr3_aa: CAISEGDLGEKLFF; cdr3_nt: TGTGCCATCAGTGAAGGAGATCTGGGAGAAAAACTGTTTTTT
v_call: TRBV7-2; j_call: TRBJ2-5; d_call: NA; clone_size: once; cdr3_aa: CASSFSGVETQYF; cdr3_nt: TGTGCCAGCAGCTTTTCGGGGGTAGAGACCCAGTACTTC
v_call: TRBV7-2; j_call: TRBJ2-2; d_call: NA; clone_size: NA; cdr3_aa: CASSLGRGRGSPGELFF; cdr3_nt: TGTGCCAGCAGCTTAGGGCGTGGGCGGGGAAGTCCCGGGGAGCTGTTTTTT
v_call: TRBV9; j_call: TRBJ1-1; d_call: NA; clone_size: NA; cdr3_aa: CASSGMNTEAFF; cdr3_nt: TGTGCCAGCAGCGGAATGAACACTGAAGCTTTCTTT
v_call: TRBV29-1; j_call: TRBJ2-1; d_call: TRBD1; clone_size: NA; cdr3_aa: CSVGQGASYNEQFF; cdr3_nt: TGCAGCGTTGGACAGGGGGCGTCCTACAATGAGCAGTTCTTC
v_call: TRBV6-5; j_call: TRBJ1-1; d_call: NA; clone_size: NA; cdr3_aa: CASSSARGGNTEAFF; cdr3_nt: TGTGCCAGCAGCTCAGCCCGGGGTGGTAACACTGAAGCTTTCTTT
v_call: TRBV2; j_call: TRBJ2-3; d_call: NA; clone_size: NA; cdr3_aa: CASSGGLTSTDTQYF; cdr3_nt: TGTGCCAGCAGTGGGGGGTTGACTAGCACAGATACGCAGTATTTT
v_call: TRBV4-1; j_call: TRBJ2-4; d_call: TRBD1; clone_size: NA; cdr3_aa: CASSQPVRGRRKNIQYF; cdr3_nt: TGCGCCAGCAGCCAACCCGTCAGGGGGCGACGAAAAAACATTCAGTACTTC
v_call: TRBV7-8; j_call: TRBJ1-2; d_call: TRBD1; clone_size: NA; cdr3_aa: CASSSRTGVGYTF; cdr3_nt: TGTGCCAGCAGCTCAAGGACAGGGGTTGGCTACACCTTC
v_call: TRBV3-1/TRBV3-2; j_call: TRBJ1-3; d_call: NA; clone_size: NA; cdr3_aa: CASSQGSGNTIYF; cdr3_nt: TGTGCCAGCAGCCAAGGCTCTGGAAACACCATATATTTT
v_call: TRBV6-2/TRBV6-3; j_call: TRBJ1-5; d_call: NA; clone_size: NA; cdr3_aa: CASTPGVLNQPQHF; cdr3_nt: TGTGCCAGCACCCCCGGGGTGCTCAATCAGCCCCAGCATTTT
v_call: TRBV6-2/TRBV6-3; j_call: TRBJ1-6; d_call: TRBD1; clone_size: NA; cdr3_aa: CASSWDRTRSPLHF; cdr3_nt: TGTGCCAGCAGCTGGGACAGGACGAGGTCACCCCTCCACTTT
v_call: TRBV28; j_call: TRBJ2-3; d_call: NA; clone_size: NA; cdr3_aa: CASSLIGGIYTQYF; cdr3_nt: TGTGCCAGCAGTTTAATTGGGGGGATTTATACGCAGTATTTT
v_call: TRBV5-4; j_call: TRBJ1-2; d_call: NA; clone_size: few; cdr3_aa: CASSVVQGPLYGYTF; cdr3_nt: TGTGCCAGCAGCGTAGTTCAGGGTCCCCTATATGGCTACACCTTC
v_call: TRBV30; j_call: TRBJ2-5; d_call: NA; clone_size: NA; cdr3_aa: CALFQETQYF; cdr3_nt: TGTGCCTTGTTTCAAGAGACCCAGTACTTC
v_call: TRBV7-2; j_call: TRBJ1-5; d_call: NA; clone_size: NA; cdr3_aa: CASSSQGDQPQHF; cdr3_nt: TGTGCCAGCAGCTCCCAGGGAGATCAGCCCCAGCATTTT
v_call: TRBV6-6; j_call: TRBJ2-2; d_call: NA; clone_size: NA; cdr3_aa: CASSYLGTTNTGELFF; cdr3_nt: TGTGCCAGCAGTTACTTAGGGACAACGAACACCGGGGAGCTGTTTTTT
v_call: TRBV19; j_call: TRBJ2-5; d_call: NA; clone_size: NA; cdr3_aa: CASSRALQETQYF; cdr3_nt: TGTGCCAGTAGTAGGGCGCTCCAAGAGACCCAGTACTTC
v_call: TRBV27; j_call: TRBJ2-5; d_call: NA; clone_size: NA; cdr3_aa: CASSLGGSPQETQYF; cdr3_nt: TGTGCCAGCAGTTTAGGTGGCAGTCCCCAAGAGACCCAGTACTTC
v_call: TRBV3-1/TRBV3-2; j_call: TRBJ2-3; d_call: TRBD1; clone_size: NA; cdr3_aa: CASSQDEWGQEGTDTQYF; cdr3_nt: TGTGCCAGCAGCCAAGATGAGTGGGGACAGGAGGGGACAGATACGCAGTATTTT
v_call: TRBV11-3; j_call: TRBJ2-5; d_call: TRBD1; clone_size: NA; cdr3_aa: CASSSGIGTGEETQYF; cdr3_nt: TGTGCCAGCAGTTCGGGGATAGGGACAGGGGAAGAGACCCAGTACTTC
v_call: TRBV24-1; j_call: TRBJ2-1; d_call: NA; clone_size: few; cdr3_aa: CATSPTDHNEQFF; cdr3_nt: TGTGCCACCAGTCCTACTGACCACAATGAGCAGTTCTTC
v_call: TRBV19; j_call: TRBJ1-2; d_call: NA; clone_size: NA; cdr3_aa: CASSIENLGAFGYTF; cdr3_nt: TGTGCCAGTAGTATTGAGAACTTAGGCGCGTTTGGCTACACCTTC
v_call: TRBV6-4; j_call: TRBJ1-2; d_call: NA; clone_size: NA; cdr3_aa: CASSPAKYGYTF; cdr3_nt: TGTGCCAGCAGTCCAGCAAAATATGGCTACACCTTC
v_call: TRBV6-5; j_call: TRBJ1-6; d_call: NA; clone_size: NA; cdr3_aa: CASSLIVLSDSPLHF; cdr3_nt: TGTGCCAGCAGTTTGATCGTCCTTTCGGATTCACCCCTCCACTTT
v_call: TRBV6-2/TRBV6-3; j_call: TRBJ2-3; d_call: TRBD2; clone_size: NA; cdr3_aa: CASSPGSAGGASDTQYF; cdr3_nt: TGTGCCAGCAGCCCTGGGTCAGCCGGGGGGGCGTCAGATACGCAGTATTTT
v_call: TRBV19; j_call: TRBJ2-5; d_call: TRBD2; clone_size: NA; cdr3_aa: CASSRLAGGETQYF; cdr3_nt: TGTGCCAGTTCTCGACTAGCGGGAGGAGAGACCCAGTACTTC
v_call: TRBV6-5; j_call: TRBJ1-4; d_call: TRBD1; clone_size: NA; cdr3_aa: CASSRQGRDEKLFF; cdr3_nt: TGTGCCAGCAGTCGACAGGGAAGGGATGAAAAACTGTTTTTT
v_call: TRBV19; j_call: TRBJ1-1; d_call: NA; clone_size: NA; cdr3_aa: CATNTPSGRTTEAFF; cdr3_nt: TGTGCCACCAATACCCCCTCGGGGCGGACCACTGAAGCTTTCTTT
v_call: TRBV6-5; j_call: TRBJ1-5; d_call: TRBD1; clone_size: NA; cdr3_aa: CASRTGGRINQPQHF; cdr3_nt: TGTGCCAGCAGGACAGGGGGCAGAATCAATCAGCCCCAGCATTTT
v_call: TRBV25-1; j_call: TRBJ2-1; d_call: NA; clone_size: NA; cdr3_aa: CASSDADGSSYNEQFF; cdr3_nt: TGTGCCAGCAGTGATGCCGACGGGAGCTCCTACAATGAGCAGTTCTTC
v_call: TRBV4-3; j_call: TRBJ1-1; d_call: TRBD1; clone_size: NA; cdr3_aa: CASSRGTGSNTEAFF; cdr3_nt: TGCGCCAGCAGCCGAGGGACAGGGAGTAACACTGAAGCTTTCTTT
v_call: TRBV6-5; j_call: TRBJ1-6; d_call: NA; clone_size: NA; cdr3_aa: CASSLGRDNSPLHF; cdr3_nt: TGTGCCAGCAGTCTGGGACGGGATAATTCACCCCTCCACTTT
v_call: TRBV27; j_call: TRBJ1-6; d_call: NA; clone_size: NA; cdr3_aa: CASSLGISYNSPLHF; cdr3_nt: TGTGCCAGCAGTTTAGGGATTTCCTATAATTCACCCCTCCACTTT
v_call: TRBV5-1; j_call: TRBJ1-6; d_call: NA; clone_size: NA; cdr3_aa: CASSLEAGVNSPLHF; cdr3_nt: TGCGCCAGCAGCTTGGAGGCAGGGGTGAATTCACCCCTCCACTTT
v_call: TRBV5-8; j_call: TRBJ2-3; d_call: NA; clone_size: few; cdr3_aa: CASSLATYTTDTQYF; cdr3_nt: TGTGCCAGCAGCTTGGCCACGTACACGACAGATACGCAGTATTTT
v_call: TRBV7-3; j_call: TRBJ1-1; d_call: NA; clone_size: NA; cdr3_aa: CASSYEMNTEAFF; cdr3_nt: TGTGCCAGCAGCTACGAAATGAACACTGAAGCTTTCTTT
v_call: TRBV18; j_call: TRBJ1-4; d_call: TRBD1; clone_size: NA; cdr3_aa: CASSSTGGQEKLFF; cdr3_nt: TGTGCCAGCTCATCAACAGGGGGCCAGGAAAAACTGTTTTTT
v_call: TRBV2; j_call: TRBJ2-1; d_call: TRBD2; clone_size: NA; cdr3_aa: CASGTSGGFEGLDEQFF; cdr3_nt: TGTGCCAGCGGGACTAGCGGGGGTTTTGAGGGGTTGGATGAGCAGTTCTTC
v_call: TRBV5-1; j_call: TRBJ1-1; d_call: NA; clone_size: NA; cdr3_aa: CASSLAGPNTEAFF; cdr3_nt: TGCGCCAGCAGCTTGGCAGGGCCGAACACTGAAGCTTTCTTT
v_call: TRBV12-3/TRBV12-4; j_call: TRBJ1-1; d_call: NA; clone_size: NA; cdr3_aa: CASSAGGLTEAFF; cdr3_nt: TGTGCCAGCAGTGCGGGGGGCCTAACTGAAGCTTTCTTT